This T cell receptor beta chain derives from a study of blood T cell repertoires in COVID-19 (dated by TCRdb to about 2020). The study in broad terms: Collaborator samples came from the United States, Italy and Spain and covered acute and convalescent phases of COVID-19. The samples were drawn from two sources: the first 160 participants of the ongoing ImmuneRACE study, and 950 to 1,500 subjects contributed by 6 global collaborators. The repertoires were released in a freely available public database intended as a resource for research on the immune response to SARS-CoV-2. The prospective study material was composed of cDNA or gDNA derived from T cells, B-cell-depleted T cells, or PBMCs. Nearly every sample came with metadata listing a de-identified subject ID, COVID-19 status, age in years and sex. Deeply sampled blood TCRbeta repertoires from subjects exposed to, actively infected with, or recovered from COVID-19 were included in the dataset. Where available, HLA class I and class II types were obtained from metadata supplied by the sample provider rather than from assay-based typing. What the work shows at the level of the full study, not this receptor alone: How much clinical and demographic metadata was included differed by source and by participant, and the metadata was provided uncurated.

From the germline V gene (reference sequence), CDR1 is SGHAT and CDR2 is FQDESV. The V and J ends are trimmed by 3 bases and 1 base, leaving 13 bases between them. CDR3 length: 16 amino acids, cysteine to phenylalanine. Only CDR3 DNA is held: 48 bases, read in frame from base 1. The immunoSEQ Assay, a bias-controlled multiplex PCR, was used to amplify TCRbeta CDR3 regions from genomic DNA. The source study handled its data this way. Within the assay, amplification of reference gene primers was used to estimate how many nucleated cells each sample contained. To quantify the absolute abundance of each unique TCRbeta CDR3 rearrangement, sequence reads were collapsed and filtered. For each sample, productive Simpson clonality was calculated as the square root of Simpson's diversity index over productive rearrangements. Sourced from immuneACCESS, this table was stored by TCRdb with only in-frame sequences that have V and J called. A share of the clones is absent; for the studies checked, an unresolved V gene accounts for under half, and the remainder has no known explanation. Clonal size and the V and J genes are those of that table, whereas D and trimming came from the DNA. The sample table lists a few hundred thousand clones, about 88% of them with a count of one. The ten largest clones take up roughly 4% of the sample.

Worth noting for this clone: Its antigen target is currently unknown. No quality values exist for individual bases; no much larger clone is one base distant.

Another Seattle source contributed samples from volunteer blood donors who had recovered from COVID-19. Each collaborating institution followed its own protocols to collect whole blood in K2EDTA tubes. For TCRbeta analysis, collaborators shipped samples in one of three forms: frozen whole blood, isolated PBMCs, or DNA extracted from either of those sample types. The sequencing sample was made of peripheral blood. This TCR was recovered from a man in his 60s who had recovered from COVID-19. The rearranged segments are TRBV11-1 and TRBJ2-1; possibly the D gene is TRBD1, per 6 matching bases. The CDR3 here reads CASSFLQGGSYNEQFF. The DNA reads TGTGCCAGCAGCTTCTTACAGGGTGGGTCCTACAATGAGCAGTTCTTC. Extended through the reference TRBV11-1 and TRBJ2-1 proteins, this CDR3 yields the full variable domain: EAEVAQSPRYKITEKSQAVAFWCDPISGHATLYWYRQILGQGPELLVQFQDESVVDDSQLPKDRFSAERLKGVDSTLKIQPAELGDSAMYLCASSFLQGGSYNEQFFGPGTRLTVL.